These 11 T cell receptor beta chains originate from one sample sequenced in a study of OX40 agonist ivuxolimab in advanced cancers. TCRdb keeps only in-frame clones here, not all; method: immunoSEQ multiplex PCR. The sample consists of 65,000 or so clones, over 75% of them appearing once. The sample here was CD4+ or CD8+ T cells sorted from blood, taken in a trial of the OX40 agonist ivuxolimab. Receptors were obtained from an adult with an advanced solid tumor such as melanoma, head and neck, liver or kidney cancer.

This chain uses TRBV11-2 with TRBJ2-2; 7 bases align to TRBD1. The V gene's germline CDR1 is SGHAT and CDR2 FQNNGV. V dropped 5 bases and J dropped 4; count of bases not matched to a gene: 7. CDR3 length: 15 residues. The CDR3 region has the DNA TGTGCCAGCAGCCCCACGACAGGGACCACCGGGGAGCTGTTTTTT. Translated, it gives CASSPTTGTTGELFF.

This chain links TRBV2 with TRBJ1-6; unclear D gene. CDR3 length: 16 residues. The V end was cut by 1 base, the J end by 6 bases, with 13 bases between. The germline gives CDR1 SNHLY, CDR2 FYNNEI. CDR3 in amino acids: CASSEGTAGSNSPLHF. CDR3 DNA sequence: TGTGCCAGCAGTGAAGGGACCGCAGGCAGTAATTCACCCCTCCACTTT.

The chain is built from TRBV27 and TRBJ1-5; TRBD1 matches 8 bases. The germline V gene has CDR1 MNHEY and CDR2 SMNVEV (reference sequence). J was trimmed by 4 bases and V by 5 bases; bases with no gene match: 4. CDR3 size: 14 residues. The CDR3 protein is CASSITGGNQPQHF. The CDR3 bases are TGTGCCAGCAGTATTACAGGGGGGAATCAGCCCCAGCATTTT.

The V and J genes are TRBV5-4 and TRBJ2-3, with 8 bases identical to TRBD1. V gave up 0 bases and J gave up 3 bases; unmatched junction bases: 6. The CDR3 extends over 16 amino acids. The germline CDR1 and CDR2 sequences are SGHNT and YYREEE (reference sequence). As DNA, the CDR3 is TGTGCCAGCAGCTTGGGACAGGGGTATCAGACAGATACGCAGTATTTT. Residues: CASSLGQGYQTDTQYF. Drawing the rest from reference TRBV5-4 and TRBJ2-3, the complete variable domain is ETGVTQSPTHLIKTRGQQVTLRCSSQSGHNTVSWYQQALGQGPQFIFQYYREEENGRGNFPPRFSGLQFPNYSSELNVNALELDDSALYLCASSLGQGYQTDTQYFGPGTRLTVL.

V gene TRBV2 combines with J gene TRBJ2-5; D not resolved. The germline CDR1 and CDR2 sequences are SNHLY and FYNNEI. The length of the CDR3 is 13 residues. V lost 6 bases and J 5 bases, leaving 13 bases between the germline ends. CDR3 protein: CASRKLIGETQYF. As DNA, the CDR3 is TGTGCCAGCAGGAAGTTAATCGGGGAGACCCAGTACTTC.

CDR3 region: CASSLTAGAGGYTF. The CDR3 nucleotides read TGTGCCAGCAGTTTAACGGCAGGGGCAGGTGGCTACACCTTC. J is TRBJ1-2 and V is TRBV28; D possibly corresponds to TRBD1 (6 bases). Per germline, CDR1 MDHEN and CDR2 SYDVKM. Trimming removed 2 bases at V and 7 bases at J, with 14 bases between. The CDR3 runs to 14 residues.

The V call is TRBV6-5, the J call TRBJ2-7; 9 bases align to TRBD2. This CDR3 is built from 15 residues. CDR1 and CDR2 (germline): MNHEY, SVGAGI. J was trimmed by 1 base and V by 2 bases; bases with no gene match: 3. The CDR3 here is CASSYVAGVSYEQYF. As DNA, the CDR3 is TGTGCCAGCAGTTACGTAGCGGGGGTTTCCTACGAGCAGTACTTC.

The chain combines TRBV14 with TRBJ2-1, with 7 positions matching TRBD1. The germline V gene has CDR1 SGHDN and CDR2 FVKESK. This CDR3 region has 17 residues. V gave up 1 base and J gave up 7 bases; unmatched junction bases: 13. CDR3 DNA: TGTGCCAGCAGCCAAGCGGCTTTCGGCAGCAGGGGGAATGAGCAGTTCTTC. The encoded protein is CASSQAAFGSRGNEQFF.

The rearrangement links TRBV28 to TRBJ2-6; D remains unclear. The CDR3 runs to 15 residues. Trimming took off 2 bases at V and 5 bases at J, with 10 bases between the two ends. Germline lookup yields CDR1 MDHEN and CDR2 SYDVKM. CDR3 sequence reads: CASSLPPSRANVLTF. As DNA, the CDR3 is TGTGCCAGCAGTTTACCTCCGTCCCGGGCCAACGTCCTGACTTTC. Full variable domain (missing parts from reference TRBV28 and TRBJ2-6): DVKVTQSSRYLVKRTGEKVFLECVQDMDHENMFWYRQDPGLGLRLIYFSYDVKMKEKGDIPEGYSVSREKKERFSLILESASTNQTSMYLCASSLPPSRANVLTFGAGSRLTVL.

V usage is TRBV28 and J usage is TRBJ1-1, with D uncertain. Trimming cost V 4 bases and J 2 bases, with 11 bases left between them. Per the germline V gene, CDR1 is MDHEN and CDR2 is SYDVKM. This CDR3 is built from 14 residues. The CDR3 DNA reads TGTGCCAGCAGTTCTTTTCCCAGCAACACTGAAGCTTTCTTT. This encodes CASSSFPSNTEAFF.

The chain uses TRBV11-2 and TRBJ2-3; 11 bases fit TRBD2. The germline V gene encodes CDR1 SGHAT and CDR2 FQNNGV. The CDR3 is 18 residues long. The J segment lost 4 bases and the V segment lost 0 bases, leaving 9 bases of the junction unmatched. The CDR3 bases are TGTGCCAGCAGCTTAGATGGTCTAGCGGGGGGCCGCGCAGATACGCAGTATTTT. The encoded protein is CASSLDGLAGGRADTQYF.